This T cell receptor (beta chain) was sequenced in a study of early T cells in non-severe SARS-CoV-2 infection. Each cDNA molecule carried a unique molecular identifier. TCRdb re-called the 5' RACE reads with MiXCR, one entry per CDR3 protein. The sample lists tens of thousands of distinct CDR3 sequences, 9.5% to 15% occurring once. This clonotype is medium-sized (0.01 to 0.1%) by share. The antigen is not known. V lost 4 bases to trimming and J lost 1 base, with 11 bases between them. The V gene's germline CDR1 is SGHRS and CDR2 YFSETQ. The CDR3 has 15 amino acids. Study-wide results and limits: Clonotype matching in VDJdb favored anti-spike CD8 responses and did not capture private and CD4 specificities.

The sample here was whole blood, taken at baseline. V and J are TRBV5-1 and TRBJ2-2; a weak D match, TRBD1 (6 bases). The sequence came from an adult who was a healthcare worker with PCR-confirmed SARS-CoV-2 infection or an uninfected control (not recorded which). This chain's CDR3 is CASSASTGNTGELFF. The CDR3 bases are TGCGCCAGCAGCGCCTCGACAGGGAACACCGGGGAGCTGTTTTTT.